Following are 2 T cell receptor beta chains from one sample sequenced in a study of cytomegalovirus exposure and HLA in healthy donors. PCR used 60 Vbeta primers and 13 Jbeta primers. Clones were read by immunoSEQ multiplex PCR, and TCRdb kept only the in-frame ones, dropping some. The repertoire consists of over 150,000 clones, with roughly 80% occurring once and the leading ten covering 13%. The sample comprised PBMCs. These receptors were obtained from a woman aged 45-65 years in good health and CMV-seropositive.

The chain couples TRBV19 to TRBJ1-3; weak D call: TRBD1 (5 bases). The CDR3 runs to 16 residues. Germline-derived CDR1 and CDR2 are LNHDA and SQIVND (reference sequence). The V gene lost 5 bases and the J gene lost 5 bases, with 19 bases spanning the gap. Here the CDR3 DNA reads TGTGCCAGTAGTCCCCTGGGGGGATCCGTTAGAAACACCATATATTTT. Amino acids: CASSPLGGSVRNTIYF.

As DNA, the CDR3 is TGTGCCAGCTCACTCTCCGGGACAGGGGACTACGAGCAGTACTTC. Amino acid sequence: CASSLSGTGDYEQYF. The rearrangement uses TRBV18 and TRBJ2-7; 10 positions match TRBD1. CDR3 size: 15 residues. J lost 3 bases, V lost 4 bases, and 6 bases had no gene match. Germline-derived CDR1 and CDR2 are KGHSH and LQKENI.